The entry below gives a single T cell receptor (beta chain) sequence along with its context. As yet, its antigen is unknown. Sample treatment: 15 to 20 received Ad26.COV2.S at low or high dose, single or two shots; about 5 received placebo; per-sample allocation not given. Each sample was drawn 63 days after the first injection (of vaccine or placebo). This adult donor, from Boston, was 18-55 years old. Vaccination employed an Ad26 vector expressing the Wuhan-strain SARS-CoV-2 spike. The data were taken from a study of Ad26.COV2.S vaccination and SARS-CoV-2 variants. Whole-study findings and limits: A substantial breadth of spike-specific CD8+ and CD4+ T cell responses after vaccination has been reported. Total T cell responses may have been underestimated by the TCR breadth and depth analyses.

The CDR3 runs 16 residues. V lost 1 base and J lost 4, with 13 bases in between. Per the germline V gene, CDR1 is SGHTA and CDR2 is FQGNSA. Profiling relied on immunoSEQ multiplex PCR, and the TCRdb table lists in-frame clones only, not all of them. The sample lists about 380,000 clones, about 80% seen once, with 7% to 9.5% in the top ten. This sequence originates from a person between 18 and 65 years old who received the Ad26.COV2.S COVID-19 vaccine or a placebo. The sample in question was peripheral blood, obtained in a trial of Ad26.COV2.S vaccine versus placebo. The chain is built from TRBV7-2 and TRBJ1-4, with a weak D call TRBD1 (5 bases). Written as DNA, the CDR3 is TGTGCCAGCAGCTTAGGGAGGGACGGACGTAATGAAAAACTGTTTTTT. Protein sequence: CASSLGRDGRNEKLFF.